This T cell receptor (beta chain) was sequenced during a study of regulatory T cells in long-lasting Graves disease. Germline loops: CDR1 SGHVS, CDR2 FNYEAQ. There are 16 residues in the CDR3. This clonotype was seen repeatedly, ten times or more. At one of its ends the junction is not consistent with the germline gene, which may arise from a read error. Arm-PCR with iRepertoire HTBI primers amplified the CDR3 regions for these TCR beta libraries. TCRdb re-derived calls from the multiplex PCR reads in MiXCR, one entry per CDR3 protein. The table includes hundreds of thousands of distinct CDR3 sequences, around 20% detected once. The time point is: persistent/refractory GD, antithyroid drugs over 5 years with positive TRAb. Isolated PBMC RNA provided the starting material for the TCR library.

The sample here was peripheral blood mononuclear cells (PBMCs), taken when the disease was refractory, from a patient treated with antithyroid drugs. The source is a female donor with Graves disease. The rearrangement uses TRBV7-6 and TRBJ2-5; 8 nucleotides align to TRBD2. The CDR3: CASSLAPAGAQGTQYF. In nucleotides, the CDR3 is TGTGCCAGCAGCTTAGCGCCAGCGGGAGCCCAAGGGACCCAGTACTTC.